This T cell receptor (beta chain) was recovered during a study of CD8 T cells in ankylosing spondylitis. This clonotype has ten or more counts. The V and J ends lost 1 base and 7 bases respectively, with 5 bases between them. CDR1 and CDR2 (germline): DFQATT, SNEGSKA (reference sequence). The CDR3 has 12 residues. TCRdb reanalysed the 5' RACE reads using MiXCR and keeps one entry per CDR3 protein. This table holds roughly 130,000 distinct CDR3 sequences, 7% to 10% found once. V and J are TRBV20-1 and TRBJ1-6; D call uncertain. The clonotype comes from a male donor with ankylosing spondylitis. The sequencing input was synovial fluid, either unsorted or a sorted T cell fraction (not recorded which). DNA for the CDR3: TGCAGTGCTAGAGGAGGGAATTCACCCCTCCACTTT. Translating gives CSARGGNSPLHF.